What follows is one T cell receptor (beta chain) and its context. The repertoire was sequenced with immunoSEQ multiplex PCR; TCRdb's copy has only in-frame clones and lacks some. The repertoire consists of 250,000 or so clones, with roughly 82% occurring once and the leading ten covering approximately 2.3%. The data are from a study of blood T cell repertoires in COVID-19. Study context: In each case, the material was cDNA or gDNA derived from T cells, B-cell-depleted T cells, or PBMCs.

From germline, CDR1 is SGHTA and CDR2 FQGNSA. This CDR3 has 16 amino acids. V was pared by 1 base and J by 6 bases, with 7 bases of the junction left unmatched. The rearrangement joins TRBV7-2 to TRBJ2-3; 10 bases align to TRBD2. This receptor was identified in a man aged 35-49 years who had recovered from COVID-19. The source material was peripheral blood. The CDR3 DNA reads as TGTGCCAGCAGCTTAGTGGCCAGCGGGAGGGGCGATACGCAGTATTTT. Protein product: CASSLVASGRGDTQYF.